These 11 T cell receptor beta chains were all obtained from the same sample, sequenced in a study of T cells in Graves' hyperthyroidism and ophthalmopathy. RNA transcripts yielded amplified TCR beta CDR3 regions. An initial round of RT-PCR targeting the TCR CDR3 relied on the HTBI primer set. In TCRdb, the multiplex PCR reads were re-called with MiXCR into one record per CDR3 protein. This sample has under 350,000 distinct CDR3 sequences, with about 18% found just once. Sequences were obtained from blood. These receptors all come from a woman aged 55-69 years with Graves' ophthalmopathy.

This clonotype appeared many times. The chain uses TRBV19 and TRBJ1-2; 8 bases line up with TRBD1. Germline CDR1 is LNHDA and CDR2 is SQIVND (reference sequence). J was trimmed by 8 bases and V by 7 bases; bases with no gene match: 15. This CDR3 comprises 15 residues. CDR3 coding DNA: TGTGCCAGTACCCCTCTGGGGACAGGTCCTTTCGGCTACACCTTC. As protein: CASTPLGTGPFGYTF.

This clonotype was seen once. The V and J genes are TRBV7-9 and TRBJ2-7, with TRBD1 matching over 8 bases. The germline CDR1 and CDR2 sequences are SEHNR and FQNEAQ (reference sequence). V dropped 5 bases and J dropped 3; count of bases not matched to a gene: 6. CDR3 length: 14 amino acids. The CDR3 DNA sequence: TGTGCCAGCAGCGGAGGGACAGGTTACTACGAGCAGTACTTC. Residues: CASSGGTGYYEQYF.

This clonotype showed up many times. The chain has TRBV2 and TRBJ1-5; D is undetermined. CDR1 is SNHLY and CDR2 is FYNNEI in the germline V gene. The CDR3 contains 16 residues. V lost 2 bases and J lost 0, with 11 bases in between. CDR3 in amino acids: CASSELAPYSNQPQHF. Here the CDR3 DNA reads TGTGCCAGCAGTGAACTGGCACCTTATAGCAATCAGCCCCAGCATTTT.

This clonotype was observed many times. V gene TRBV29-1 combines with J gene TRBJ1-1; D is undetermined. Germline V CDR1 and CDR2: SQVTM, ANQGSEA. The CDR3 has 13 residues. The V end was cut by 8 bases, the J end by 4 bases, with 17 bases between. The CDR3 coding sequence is TGCAGCAACGTCCGAGGACTTTCCACTGAAGCTTTCTTT. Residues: CSNVRGLSTEAFF.

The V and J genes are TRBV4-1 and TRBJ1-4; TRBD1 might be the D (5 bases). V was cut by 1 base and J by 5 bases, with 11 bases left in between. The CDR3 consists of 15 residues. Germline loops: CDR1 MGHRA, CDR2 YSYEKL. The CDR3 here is CASSQGQGLNEKLFF. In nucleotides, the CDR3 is TGCGCCAGCAGCCAAGGTCAGGGCCTCAATGAAAAACTGTTTTTT.

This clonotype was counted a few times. This CDR3 reads CASSPYTGDPGAFF. For the CDR3, the DNA is TGTGCCAGCTCACCTTATACGGGGGACCCGGGGGCTTTCTTT. The J gene is TRBJ1-1, the V gene TRBV18; a weak D match, TRBD1 (5 bases). From germline, CDR1 is KGHSH and CDR2 LQKENI. Trimming shortened V by 3 bases and J by 11 bases, and 19 bases separated the two germline ends. There are 14 residues in the CDR3.

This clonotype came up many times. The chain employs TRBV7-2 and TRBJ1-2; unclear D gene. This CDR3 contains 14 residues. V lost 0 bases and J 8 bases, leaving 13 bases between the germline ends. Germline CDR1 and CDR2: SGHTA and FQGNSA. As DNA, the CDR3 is TGTGCCAGCAGCTTAGCTGACGCATCGGGGGGCTACACCTTC. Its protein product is CASSLADASGGYTF.

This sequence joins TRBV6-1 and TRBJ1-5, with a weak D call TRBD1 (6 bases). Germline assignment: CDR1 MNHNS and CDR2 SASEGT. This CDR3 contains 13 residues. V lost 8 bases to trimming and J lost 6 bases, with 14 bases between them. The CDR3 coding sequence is TGTGCCAGCCGGGACACCTGGGGTCAGCCCCAGCATTTT. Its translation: CASRDTWGQPQHF.

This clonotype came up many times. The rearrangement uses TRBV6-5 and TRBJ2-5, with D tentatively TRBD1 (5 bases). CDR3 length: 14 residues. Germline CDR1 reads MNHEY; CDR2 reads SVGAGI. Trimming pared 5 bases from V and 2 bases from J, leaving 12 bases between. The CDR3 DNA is TGTGCCAGCAGTCTAATGACAGAACAAGAGACCCAGTACTTC. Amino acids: CASSLMTEQETQYF.

CDR3 sequence: CASSLRQFQETQYF. CDR3 in DNA: TGTGCCAGCAGCTTACGACAGTTCCAAGAGACCCAGTACTTC. The V gene is TRBV7-2, the J gene TRBJ2-5; TRBD1 is a possible D gene (5 bases). The CDR3 has 14 amino acids. Trimming left V 2 bases short and J 1 base short, with 8 bases between. Germline V gene sequence: CDR1 SGHTA, CDR2 FQGNSA.

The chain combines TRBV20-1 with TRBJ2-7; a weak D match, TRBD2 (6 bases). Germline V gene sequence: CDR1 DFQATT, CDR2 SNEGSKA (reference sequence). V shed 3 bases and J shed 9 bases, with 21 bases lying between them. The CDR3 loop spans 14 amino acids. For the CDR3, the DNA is TGCAGTGCTAGCAATACGGGACTGACATCTGGGCAGTACTTC. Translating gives CSASNTGLTSGQYF.